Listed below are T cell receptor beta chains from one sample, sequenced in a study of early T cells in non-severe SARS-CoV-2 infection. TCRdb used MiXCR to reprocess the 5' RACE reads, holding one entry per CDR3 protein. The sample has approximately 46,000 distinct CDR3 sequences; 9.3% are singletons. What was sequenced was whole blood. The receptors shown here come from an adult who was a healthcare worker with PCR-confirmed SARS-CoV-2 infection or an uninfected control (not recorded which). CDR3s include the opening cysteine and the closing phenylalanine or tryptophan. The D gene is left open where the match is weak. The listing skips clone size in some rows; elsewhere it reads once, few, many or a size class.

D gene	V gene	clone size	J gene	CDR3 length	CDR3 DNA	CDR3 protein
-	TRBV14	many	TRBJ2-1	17	TGTGCCAGCAGCCAAGACAGGTTTGGCTGGGTAAGAGATGAGCAGTTCTTC	CASSQDRFGWVRDEQFF
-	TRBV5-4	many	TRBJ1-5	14	TGTGCCAGCAGCGCCTCAGGCGACAATCAGCCCCAGCATTTT	CASSASGDNQPQHF
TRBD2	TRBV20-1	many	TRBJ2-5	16	TGCAGTGCCAGCCCCTTGAGGGCGGGGGTCCAAGAGACCCAGTACTTC	CSASPLRAGVQETQYF
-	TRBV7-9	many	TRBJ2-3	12	TGTGCCAGCAGCTCACAGGCAGATACGCAGTATTTT	CASSSQADTQYF
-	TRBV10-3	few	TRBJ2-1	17	TGTGCCATCAGTGGGTCAGGCGGGACTCAGCCCTACAATGAGCAGTTCTTC	CAISGSGGTQPYNEQFF
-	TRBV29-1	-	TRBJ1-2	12	TGCAGCGTTACAGAGCAAAATTATGGCTACACCTTC	CSVTEQNYGYTF
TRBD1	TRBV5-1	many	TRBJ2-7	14	TGCGCCAGCAGCTTTGGGACAGGTGCTGCCGAGCAGTACTTC	CASSFGTGAAEQYF
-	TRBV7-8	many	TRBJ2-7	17	TGTGCCAGCAGCTTCCCCATAATGGCTAGCTCTGGCTACGAGCAGTACTTC	CASSFPIMASSGYEQYF
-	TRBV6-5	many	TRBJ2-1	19	TGTGCCAGCAGTTACTCGAGTGGAGGCAGGAGCCACTTAGGTAATGAGCAGTTCTTC	CASSYSSGGRSHLGNEQFF
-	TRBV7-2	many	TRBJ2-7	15	TGTGCCAGCAGCTCAATACTAGCACCCGAGGGTGAGCAGTACTTC	CASSSILAPEGEQYF
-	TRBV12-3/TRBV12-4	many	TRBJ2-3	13	TGTGCCAGCGCCCTGGGGGGGCCGGATACGCAGTATTTT	CASALGGPDTQYF
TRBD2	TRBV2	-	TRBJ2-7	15	TGTGCCAGCAGTCTGACTAGCGGGAGGGCCTACGAGCAGTACTTC	CASSLTSGRAYEQYF
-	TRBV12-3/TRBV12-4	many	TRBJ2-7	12	TGTGCCAGCAGCCAAGACACCGGGACTTCGTCCTTC	CASSQDTGTSSF
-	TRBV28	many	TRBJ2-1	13	TGTGCCAGCAGCATGGGACCGTACAATGAGCAGTTCTTC	CASSMGPYNEQFF